The rows below give T cell receptor beta chains drawn from one sample of a study of human T cells and chemical hapten exposure. TCRdb processed the RACE reads anew with MiXCR; each CDR3 protein has one entry. The table has some 360,000 distinct CDR3 sequences, 5.1% seen once. The sample was whole blood, taken in connection with sensitization to the hapten diphenylcyclopropenone (DPC). All receptors come from a woman in her 50s with alopecia areata. Some clones in this sample may be carry-over from other donors' samples. The CDR3 runs from the conserved cysteine through the conserved F or W. A D gene is named only where the DNA matches it firmly. Some rows mark clone size as missing; the rest say once, few, many or name a class of expanded clone.

abundance: few; j_gene: TRBJ2-2; v_gene: TRBV4-3; d_gene: .; CDR3nt: TGCGCCAGCAGCCAAGAGGGTTCTCAGAATGCCGGGGAGCTGTTTTTT; CDR3aa: CASSQEGSQNAGELFF
abundance: .; j_gene: TRBJ2-2; v_gene: TRBV20-1; d_gene: TRBD1; CDR3nt: TGCAGTGCTAGAACAGGGGAGACCGGGGAGCTGTTTTTT; CDR3aa: CSARTGETGELFF
abundance: many; j_gene: TRBJ2-5; v_gene: TRBV20-1; d_gene: TRBD2; CDR3nt: TGCAGTGCTACAGGGACTAGCTCCCAAGAGACCCAGTACTTC; CDR3aa: CSATGTSSQETQYF
abundance: few; j_gene: TRBJ2-1; v_gene: TRBV7-8; d_gene: TRBD2; CDR3nt: TGTGCCAGCAGCCCCCGTACCCTAGCGGGAGGGCCTGCCAGCTCCTACAATGAGCAGTTCTTC; CDR3aa: CASSPRTLAGGPASSYNEQFF
abundance: many; j_gene: TRBJ2-1; v_gene: TRBV29-1; d_gene: .; CDR3nt: TGCAGCGCAAATCCGGGGACAGCGGGTGAGCAGTTCTTC; CDR3aa: CSANPGTAGEQFF
abundance: many; j_gene: TRBJ1-1; v_gene: TRBV6-6; d_gene: .; CDR3nt: TGTGCCAGCAGTGGGCTCACTGAAGCTTTCTTT; CDR3aa: CASSGLTEAFF
abundance: many; j_gene: TRBJ1-6; v_gene: TRBV7-8; d_gene: .; CDR3nt: TGTGCCAGCAGCTTAGGTCGGGACGCTAATTCACCCCTCCACTTT; CDR3aa: CASSLGRDANSPLHF
abundance: .; j_gene: TRBJ2-1; v_gene: TRBV3-1; d_gene: TRBD2; CDR3nt: TGTGCCAGCAGCCCCCGCCGTCAGGCTAGCGGGAGCTCCTACAATGAGCAGTTCTTC; CDR3aa: CASSPRRQASGSSYNEQFF
abundance: many; j_gene: TRBJ2-3; v_gene: TRBV7-2; d_gene: .; CDR3nt: TGTGCCAGCAGCCCCTTGGGGCGTGAAACAGATACGCAGTATTTT; CDR3aa: CASSPLGRETDTQYF
abundance: few; j_gene: TRBJ1-4; v_gene: TRBV2; d_gene: .; CDR3nt: TGTGCCAGCAGTGAAGAGAGGGTTGAAAAACTGTTTTTT; CDR3aa: CASSEERVEKLFF
abundance: few; j_gene: TRBJ2-3; v_gene: TRBV10-2; d_gene: TRBD2; CDR3nt: TGCGCCAGCAGTGAGTCGATATCGGCGGGAGCCTCAGATACGCAGTATTTT; CDR3aa: CASSESISAGASDTQYF
abundance: few; j_gene: TRBJ1-1; v_gene: TRBV3-1; d_gene: TRBD1; CDR3nt: TGTGCCAGCAGCCGGGGACAGGGGAGAGCCACTGAAGCTTTCTTT; CDR3aa: CASSRGQGRATEAFF
abundance: many; j_gene: TRBJ2-1; v_gene: TRBV10-3; d_gene: .; CDR3nt: TGTGCCATCAGTGACCAGAGGGTAAGCGAGCAGTTCTTC; CDR3aa: CAISDQRVSEQFF
abundance: .; j_gene: TRBJ1-1; v_gene: TRBV29-1; d_gene: TRBD1; CDR3nt: TGCAGCGTTGGCCGGACAGGGAACGAAGCTTTCTTT; CDR3aa: CSVGRTGNEAFF
abundance: many; j_gene: TRBJ1-5; v_gene: TRBV3-1; d_gene: .; CDR3nt: TGTGCCAGCAGCCAAGTAGGAAATCAGCCCCAGCATTTT; CDR3aa: CASSQVGNQPQHF
abundance: many; j_gene: TRBJ1-2; v_gene: TRBV15; d_gene: TRBD1; CDR3nt: TGTGCCACTCTCCGATCCGACAGGGCGGAAGGCTACACCTTC; CDR3aa: CATLRSDRAEGYTF
abundance: many; j_gene: TRBJ2-7; v_gene: TRBV6-5; d_gene: TRBD1; CDR3nt: TGTGCCAGCAGTGCCGGGACAGGGACCTACGAGCAGTACTTC; CDR3aa: CASSAGTGTYEQYF
abundance: many; j_gene: TRBJ2-3; v_gene: TRBV7-2; d_gene: .; CDR3nt: TGTGCCAGCAGCGCTAGCTACACAGATACGCAGTATTTT; CDR3aa: CASSASYTDTQYF
abundance: many; j_gene: TRBJ2-5; v_gene: TRBV5-1; d_gene: .; CDR3nt: TGCGCCAGCAGCTTGGGTCTACAGGGAAACCAAGAGACCCAGTACTTC; CDR3aa: CASSLGLQGNQETQYF
abundance: few; j_gene: TRBJ2-1; v_gene: TRBV20-1; d_gene: TRBD2; CDR3nt: TGCAGTGCTATTAGCGGGACGTCCAGTTACAATGAGCAGTTCTTC; CDR3aa: CSAISGTSSYNEQFF
abundance: .; j_gene: TRBJ2-2; v_gene: TRBV29-1; d_gene: .; CDR3nt: TGCAGCGTTGAGGGGAACACCGGGGAGCTGTTTTTT; CDR3aa: CSVEGNTGELFF
abundance: few; j_gene: TRBJ1-6; v_gene: TRBV9; d_gene: .; CDR3nt: TGTGCCAGCAGCCTAGAGGGCGGTAACTATAATTCACCCCTCCACTTT; CDR3aa: CASSLEGGNYNSPLHF
abundance: .; j_gene: TRBJ1-1; v_gene: TRBV7-6; d_gene: .; CDR3nt: TGTGCCAGCAGCTTAAATAATATGAACACTGAAGCTTTCTTT; CDR3aa: CASSLNNMNTEAFF
abundance: .; j_gene: TRBJ1-2; v_gene: TRBV29-1; d_gene: .; CDR3nt: TGCAGCGTTGGTGGGAGCAGCTACTATGGCTACACCTTC; CDR3aa: CSVGGSSYYGYTF
abundance: few; j_gene: TRBJ1-6; v_gene: TRBV20-1; d_gene: .; CDR3nt: TGCAGTGCTCATGAGAACAGGGATAATTCACCCCTCCACTTT; CDR3aa: CSAHENRDNSPLHF
abundance: many; j_gene: TRBJ2-2; v_gene: TRBV29-1; d_gene: .; CDR3nt: TGCAGCGTTCTTCAGGGGAACACCGGGGAGCTGTTTTTT; CDR3aa: CSVLQGNTGELFF
abundance: .; j_gene: TRBJ1-1; v_gene: TRBV30; d_gene: TRBD1; CDR3nt: TGTGCCTGGAGTGTACGACAGGGGACTGAAGCTTTCTTT; CDR3aa: CAWSVRQGTEAFF